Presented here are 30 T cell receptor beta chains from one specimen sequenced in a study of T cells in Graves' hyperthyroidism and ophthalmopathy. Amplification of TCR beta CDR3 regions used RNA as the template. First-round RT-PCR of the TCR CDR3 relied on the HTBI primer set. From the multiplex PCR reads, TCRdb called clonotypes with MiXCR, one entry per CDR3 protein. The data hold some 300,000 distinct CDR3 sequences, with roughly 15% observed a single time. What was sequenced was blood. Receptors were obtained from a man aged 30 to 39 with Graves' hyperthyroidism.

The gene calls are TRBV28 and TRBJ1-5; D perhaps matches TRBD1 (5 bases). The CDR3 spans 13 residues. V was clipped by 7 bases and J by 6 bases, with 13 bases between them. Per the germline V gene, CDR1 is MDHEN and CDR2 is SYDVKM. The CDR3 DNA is TGTGCCAGCACCTCTAGGGGTCCTCAGCCCCAGCATTTT. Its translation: CASTSRGPQPQHF.

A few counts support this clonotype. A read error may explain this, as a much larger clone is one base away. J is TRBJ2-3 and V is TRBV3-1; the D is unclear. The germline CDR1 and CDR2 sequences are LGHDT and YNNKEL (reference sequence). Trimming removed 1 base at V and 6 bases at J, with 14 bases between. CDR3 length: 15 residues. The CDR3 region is CASSQGWKGPDTQYF. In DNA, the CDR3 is TGTGCCAGCAGCCAAGGGTGGAAGGGTCCTGATACGCAGTATTTT.

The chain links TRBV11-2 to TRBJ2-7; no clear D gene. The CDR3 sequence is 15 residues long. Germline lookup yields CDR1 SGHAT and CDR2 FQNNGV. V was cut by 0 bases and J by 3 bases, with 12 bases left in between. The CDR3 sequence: CASSLEPLPSYEQYF. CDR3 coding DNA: TGTGCCAGCAGCTTAGAGCCACTACCGAGCTACGAGCAGTACTTC.

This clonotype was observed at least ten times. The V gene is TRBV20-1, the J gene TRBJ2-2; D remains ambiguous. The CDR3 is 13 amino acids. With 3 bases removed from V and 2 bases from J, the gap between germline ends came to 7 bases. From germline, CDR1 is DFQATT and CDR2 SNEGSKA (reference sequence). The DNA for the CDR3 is TGCAGTGCTAGCCGAGGAAACACCGGGGAGCTGTTTTTT. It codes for CSASRGNTGELFF.

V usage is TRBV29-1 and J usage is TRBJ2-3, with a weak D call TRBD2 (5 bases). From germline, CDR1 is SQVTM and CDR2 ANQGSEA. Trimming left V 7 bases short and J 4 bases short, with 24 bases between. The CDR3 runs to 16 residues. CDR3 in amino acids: CSGFLQTPEGPDTQYF. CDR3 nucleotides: TGCAGCGGCTTCCTCCAGACTCCCGAGGGCCCAGATACGCAGTATTTT.

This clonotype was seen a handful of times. CDR3 bases: TGTGCCAGCAGCCGGAACAGGGGGAGCACTGAAGCTTTCTTT. This encodes CASSRNRGSTEAFF. The chain links TRBV7-2 to TRBJ1-1; 8 bases line up with TRBD1. The germline gives CDR1 SGHTA, CDR2 FQGNSA. CDR3 length: 14 residues. Trimming took 5 bases from V and 4 from J; bases not matched to a gene: 6.

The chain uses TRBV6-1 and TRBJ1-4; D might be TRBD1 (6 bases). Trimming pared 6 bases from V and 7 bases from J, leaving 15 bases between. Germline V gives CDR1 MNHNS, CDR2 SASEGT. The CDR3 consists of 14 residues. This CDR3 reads CASREQGRSEKLFF. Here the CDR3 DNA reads TGTGCCAGCAGGGAACAGGGCCGGAGTGAAAAACTGTTTTTT.

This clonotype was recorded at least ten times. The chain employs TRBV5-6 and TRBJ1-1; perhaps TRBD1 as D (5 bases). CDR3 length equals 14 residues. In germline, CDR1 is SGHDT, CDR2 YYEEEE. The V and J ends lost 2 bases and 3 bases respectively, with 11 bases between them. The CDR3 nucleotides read TGTGCCAGCAGCTTCGAGGGGCAGGACACTGAAGCTTTCTTT. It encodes CASSFEGQDTEAFF.

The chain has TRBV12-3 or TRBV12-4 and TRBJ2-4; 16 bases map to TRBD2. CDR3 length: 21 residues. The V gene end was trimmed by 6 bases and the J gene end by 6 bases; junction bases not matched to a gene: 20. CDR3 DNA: TGTGCCAGCAGGAGCCCGGGACTAGCGGGAGGGCCGGGGGGGGCGGCAAACATTCAGTACTTC. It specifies CASRSPGLAGGPGGAANIQYF.

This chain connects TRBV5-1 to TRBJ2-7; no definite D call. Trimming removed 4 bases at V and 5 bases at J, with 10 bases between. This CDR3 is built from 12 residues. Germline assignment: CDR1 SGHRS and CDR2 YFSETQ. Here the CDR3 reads CASSPDLDEQYF. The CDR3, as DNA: TGCGCCAGCAGCCCGGACCTGGACGAGCAGTACTTC.

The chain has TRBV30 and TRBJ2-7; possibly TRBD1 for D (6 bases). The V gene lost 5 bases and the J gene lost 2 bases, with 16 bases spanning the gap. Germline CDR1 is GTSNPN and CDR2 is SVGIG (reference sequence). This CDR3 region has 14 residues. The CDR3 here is CAWGQTRIAYEQYF. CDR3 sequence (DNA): TGTGCCTGGGGACAGACCCGGATCGCCTACGAGCAGTACTTC.

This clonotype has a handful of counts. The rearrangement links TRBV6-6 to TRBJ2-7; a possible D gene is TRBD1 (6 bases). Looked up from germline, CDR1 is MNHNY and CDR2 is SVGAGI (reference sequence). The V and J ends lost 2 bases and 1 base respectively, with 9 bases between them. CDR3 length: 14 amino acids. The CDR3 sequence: CASSYGQLSYEQYF. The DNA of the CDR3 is TGTGCCAGCAGTTACGGACAGCTGTCCTACGAGCAGTACTTC.

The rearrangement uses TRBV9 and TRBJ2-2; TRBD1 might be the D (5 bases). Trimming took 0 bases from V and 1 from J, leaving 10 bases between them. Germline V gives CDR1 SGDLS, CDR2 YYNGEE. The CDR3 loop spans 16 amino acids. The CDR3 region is CASSVGRAQNTGELFF. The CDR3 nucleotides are TGTGCCAGCAGCGTAGGCAGGGCCCAGAACACCGGGGAGCTGTTTTTT.

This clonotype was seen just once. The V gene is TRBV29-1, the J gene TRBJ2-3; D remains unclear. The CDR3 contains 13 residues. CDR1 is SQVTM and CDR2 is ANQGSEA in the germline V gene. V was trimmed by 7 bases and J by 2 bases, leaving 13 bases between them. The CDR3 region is CSASAALTDTQYF. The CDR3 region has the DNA TGCAGCGCTTCGGCGGCGCTCACAGATACGCAGTATTTT.

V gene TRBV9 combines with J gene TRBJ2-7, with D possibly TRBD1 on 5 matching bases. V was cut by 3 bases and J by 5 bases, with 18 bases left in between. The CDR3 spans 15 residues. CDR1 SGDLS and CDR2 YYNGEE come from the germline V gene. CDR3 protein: CASSERAGKLHEQYF. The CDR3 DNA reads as TGTGCCAGCAGCGAGAGAGCAGGGAAACTGCACGAGCAGTACTTC.

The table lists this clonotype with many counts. CDR3 sequence (DNA): TGTGCCAGCAGCTTGGAACGGAACACAGATACGCAGTATTTT. As protein: CASSLERNTDTQYF. J is TRBJ2-3 and V is TRBV7-8; no clear D gene. The V end was cut by 3 bases, the J end by 2 bases, with 9 bases between. The germline V gene encodes CDR1 SGHVS and CDR2 FQNEAQ. This CDR3 is 14 amino acids long.

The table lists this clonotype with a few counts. CDR3 in amino acids: CSAPIGGGREKLFF. In nucleotides, the CDR3 is TGCAGTGCGCCGATCGGGGGCGGGCGCGAAAAACTGTTTTTT. The chain uses TRBV20-1 and TRBJ1-4; a possible D gene is TRBD1 (6 bases). Trimming pared 6 bases from V and 8 bases from J, leaving 19 bases between. Germline assignment: CDR1 DFQATT and CDR2 SNEGSKA (reference sequence). CDR3 length: 14 residues.

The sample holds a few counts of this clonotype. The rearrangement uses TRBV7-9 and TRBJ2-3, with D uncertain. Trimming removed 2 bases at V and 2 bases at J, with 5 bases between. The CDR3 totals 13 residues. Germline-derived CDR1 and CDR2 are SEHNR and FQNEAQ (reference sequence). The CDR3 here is CASSLPDTDTQYF. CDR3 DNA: TGTGCCAGCAGCTTACCCGACACAGATACGCAGTATTTT.

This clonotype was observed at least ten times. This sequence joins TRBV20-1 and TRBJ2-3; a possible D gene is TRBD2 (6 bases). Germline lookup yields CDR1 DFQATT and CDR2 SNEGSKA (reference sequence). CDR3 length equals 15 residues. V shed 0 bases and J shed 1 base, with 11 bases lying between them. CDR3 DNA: TGCAGTGCTAGAGATATAAGCGGGCGCACAGATACGCAGTATTTT. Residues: CSARDISGRTDTQYF.

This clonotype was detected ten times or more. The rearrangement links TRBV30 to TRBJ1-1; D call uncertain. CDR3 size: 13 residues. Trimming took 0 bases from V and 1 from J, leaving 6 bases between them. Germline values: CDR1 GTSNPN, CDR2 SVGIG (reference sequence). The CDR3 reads CAWSVMWNTEAFF. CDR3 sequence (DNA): TGTGCCTGGAGTGTAATGTGGAACACTGAAGCTTTCTTT.

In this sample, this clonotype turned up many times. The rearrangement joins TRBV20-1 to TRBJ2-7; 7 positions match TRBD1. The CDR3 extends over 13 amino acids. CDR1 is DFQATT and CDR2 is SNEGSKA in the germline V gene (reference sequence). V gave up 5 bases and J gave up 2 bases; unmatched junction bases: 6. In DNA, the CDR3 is TGCAGTGCTGAATCAGGGGGTCCCTACGAGCAGTACTTC. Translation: CSAESGGPYEQYF.

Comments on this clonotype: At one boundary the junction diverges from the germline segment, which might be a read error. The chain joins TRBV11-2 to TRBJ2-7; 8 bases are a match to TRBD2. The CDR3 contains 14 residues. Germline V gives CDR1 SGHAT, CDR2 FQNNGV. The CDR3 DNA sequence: TGCGCCAGCAGCTTGGGACTAGTTTGGTACGAGCAGTACTTC. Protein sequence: CASSLGLVWYEQYF.

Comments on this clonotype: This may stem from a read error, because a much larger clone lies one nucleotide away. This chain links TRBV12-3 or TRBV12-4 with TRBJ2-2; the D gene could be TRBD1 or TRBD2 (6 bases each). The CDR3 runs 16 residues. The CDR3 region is CASTRRGRGDTGEPFF. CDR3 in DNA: TGTGCCAGCACCCGTAGGGGTAGGGGGGACACCGGGGAGCCGTTTTTT.

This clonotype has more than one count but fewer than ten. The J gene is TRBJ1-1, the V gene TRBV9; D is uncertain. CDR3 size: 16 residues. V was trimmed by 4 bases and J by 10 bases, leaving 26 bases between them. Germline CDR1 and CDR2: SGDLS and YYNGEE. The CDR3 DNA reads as TGTGCCAGCAGCCCCCAGTCTCAGGACCTGGGGTCGGGAGCTTTCTTT. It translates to CASSPQSQDLGSGAFF.

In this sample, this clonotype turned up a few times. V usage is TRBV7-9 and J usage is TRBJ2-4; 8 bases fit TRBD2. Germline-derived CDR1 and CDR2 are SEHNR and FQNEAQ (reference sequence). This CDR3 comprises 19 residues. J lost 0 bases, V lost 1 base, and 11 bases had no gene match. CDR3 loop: CASSLVSPTSGIAKNIQYF. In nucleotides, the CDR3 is TGTGCCAGCAGCTTAGTCTCCCCTACTAGCGGAATAGCCAAAAACATTCAGTACTTC.

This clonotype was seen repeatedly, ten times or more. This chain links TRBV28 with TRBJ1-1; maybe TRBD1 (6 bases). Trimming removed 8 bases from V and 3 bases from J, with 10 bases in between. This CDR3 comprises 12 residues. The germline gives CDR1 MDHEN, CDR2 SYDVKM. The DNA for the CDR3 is TGTGCCAGCCACTCAGGGGACACTGAAGCTTTCTTT. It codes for CASHSGDTEAFF. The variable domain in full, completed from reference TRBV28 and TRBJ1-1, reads DVKVTQSSRYLVKRTGEKVFLECVQDMDHENMFWYRQDPGLGLRLIYFSYDVKMKEKGDIPEGYSVSREKKERFSLILESASTNQTSMYLCASHSGDTEAFFGQGTRLTVV.

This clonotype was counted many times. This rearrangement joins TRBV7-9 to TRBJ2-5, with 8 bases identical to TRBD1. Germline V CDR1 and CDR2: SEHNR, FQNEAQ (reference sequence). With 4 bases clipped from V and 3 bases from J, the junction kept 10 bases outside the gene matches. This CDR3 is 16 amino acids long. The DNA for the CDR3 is TGTGCCAGCAGCTCCTTGGGGGACAGGTTAAAAGAGACCCAGTACTTC. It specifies CASSSLGDRLKETQYF.

CDR3 loop: CSARRVAGELFF. In DNA form, the CDR3 reads TGCAGTGCTCGAAGGGTGGCCGGGGAGCTGTTTTTT. The chain links TRBV20-1 to TRBJ2-2; D is uncertain. Trimming stripped 5 bases from V and 6 bases from J, with 10 bases between. CDR1 and CDR2 (germline): DFQATT, SNEGSKA (reference sequence). This CDR3 contains 12 residues.

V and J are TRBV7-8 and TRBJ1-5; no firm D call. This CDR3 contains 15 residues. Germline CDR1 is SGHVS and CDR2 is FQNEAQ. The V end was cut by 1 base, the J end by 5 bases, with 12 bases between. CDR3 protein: CASSLGYRLYQPQHF. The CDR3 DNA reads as TGTGCCAGCAGCTTAGGATACAGATTGTATCAGCCCCAGCATTTT.

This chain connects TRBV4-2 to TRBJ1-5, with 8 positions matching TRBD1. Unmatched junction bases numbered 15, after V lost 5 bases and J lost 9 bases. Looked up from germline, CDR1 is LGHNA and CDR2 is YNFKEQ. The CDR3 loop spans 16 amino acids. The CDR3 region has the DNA TGTGCCAGCAGCTTATATGAAGGACAGGGAGGTCCGCCCCAGCATTTT. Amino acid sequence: CASSLYEGQGGPPQHF.